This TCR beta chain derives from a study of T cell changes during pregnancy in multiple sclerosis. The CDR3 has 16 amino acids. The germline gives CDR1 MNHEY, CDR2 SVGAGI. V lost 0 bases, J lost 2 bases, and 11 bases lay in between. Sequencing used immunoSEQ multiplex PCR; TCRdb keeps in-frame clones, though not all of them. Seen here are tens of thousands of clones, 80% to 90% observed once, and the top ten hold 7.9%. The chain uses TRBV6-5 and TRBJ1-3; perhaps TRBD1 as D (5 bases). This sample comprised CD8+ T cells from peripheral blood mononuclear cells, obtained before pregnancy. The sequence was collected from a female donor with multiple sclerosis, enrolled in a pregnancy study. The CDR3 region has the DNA TGTGCCAGCAGTTACTCGACCGGGGGAGCTGGAAACACCATATATTTT. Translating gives CASSYSTGGAGNTIYF.